This TCR beta chain was captured in a study of CD8 T cells in Susac syndrome. V dropped 0 bases and J dropped 11 bases, with 21 bases sitting between them. Germline lookup yields CDR1 KGHSH and CDR2 LQKENI. The length of the CDR3 is 16 residues. Multiple sclerosis controls were treatment-naive patients with stable or active relapsing-remitting disease. Roughly 0.45 to 1 ug RNA was reverse transcribed with random hexamers. TCRdb reprocessed the immunoSEQ multiplex PCR reads with MiXCR, giving one entry per CDR3 protein. The repertoire has 120,000 or so distinct CDR3 sequences, about 95% of them found once; the top ten carry approximately 0.12%.

Sequencing was carried out using CD4+ T cells from PBMCs. The TCR comes from a human donor with multiple sclerosis. The chain employs TRBV18 and TRBJ2-3, with D maybe TRBD2 (7 bases). Here the CDR3 reads CASSPPGGGPRSGQYF. CDR3 DNA sequence: TGTGCCAGCTCACCACCAGGGGGAGGGCCAAGATCGGGGCAGTATTTT.